This entry lists 10 T cell receptor beta chains sequenced from one sample in a study of cytomegalovirus exposure and HLA in healthy donors. Use of 60 Vbeta and 13 Jbeta primers characterized the PCR. Here immunoSEQ multiplex PCR was the method, and the copy in TCRdb shows in-frame clones only, minus some. The sample includes 87,000 or so clones, approximately 80% of them seen just once. Sequencing input: PBMCs. The receptors stem from a middle-aged woman in good health and CMV-seronegative.

The chain combines TRBV2 with TRBJ1-4, with D uncertain. The CDR3 length is 15 residues. Trimming pared 3 bases from V and 5 bases from J, leaving 13 bases between. Germline assignment: CDR1 SNHLY and CDR2 FYNNEI. This CDR3 reads CASSDGLLVNEKLFF. Written as DNA, the CDR3 is TGTGCCAGCAGTGATGGCCTCTTGGTCAATGAAAAACTGTTTTTT.

The V call is TRBV11-2, the J call TRBJ1-1; D gene ambiguous. The germline V gene has CDR1 SGHAT and CDR2 FQNNGV. The length of the CDR3 is 13 residues. V was clipped by 2 bases and J by 5 bases, with 9 bases between them. CDR3 loop: CASSLFTETEAFF. In DNA, the CDR3 is TGTGCCAGCAGCTTATTTACGGAGACTGAAGCTTTCTTT.

This chain joins TRBV25-1 and TRBJ1-6; the D gene is possibly TRBD1 (5 bases). Trimming took off 3 bases at V and 7 bases at J, with 10 bases between the two ends. The CDR3 is 14 residues long. The V gene's germline CDR1 is MGHDK and CDR2 SYGVNS. CDR3 nucleotide sequence: TGTGCCAGCAGTGAGCAGGGCGGCAATTCACCCCTCCACTTT. The encoded protein is CASSEQGGNSPLHF.

J is TRBJ2-1 and V is TRBV12-5, with a possible D match to TRBD1 (8 bases). This CDR3 is built from 17 residues. CDR1 and CDR2 from the germline V gene are LGHNT and FRNRAP. V was clipped by 0 bases and J by 8 bases, with 20 bases between them. The CDR3 loop reads CASGLVQGGSGRDEQFF. CDR3 nucleotides: TGTGCTAGTGGTTTGGTACAGGGGGGGAGCGGGCGGGATGAGCAGTTCTTC.

The chain combines TRBV19 with TRBJ1-2; D is uncertain. From germline, CDR1 is LNHDA and CDR2 SQIVND (reference sequence). The CDR3 covers 15 residues. Trimming pared 0 bases from V and 8 bases from J, leaving 16 bases between. The CDR3 sequence is CASSIDGFGVSGYTF. The CDR3 nucleotides read TGTGCCAGTAGTATAGATGGTTTCGGGGTTTCGGGCTACACCTTC.

The V call is TRBV27, the J call TRBJ2-3; 7 nucleotides match TRBD1. CDR1 and CDR2 from the germline V gene are MNHEY and SMNVEV (reference sequence). The length of the CDR3 is 14 residues. Trimming took 4 bases from V and 2 from J; bases not matched to a gene: 3. DNA of the CDR3: TGTGCCAGCAGTTCGGGACAGTCCACAGATACGCAGTATTTT. Translating gives CASSSGQSTDTQYF.

The chain is built from TRBV30 and TRBJ1-4; the match to TRBD1 covers 7 bases. The V gene's germline CDR1 is GTSNPN and CDR2 SVGIG (reference sequence). The CDR3 sequence is 15 residues long. V lost 3 bases and J lost 6; bases outside the gene matches: 10. The CDR3 bases are TGTGCCTGGAGCGGTCCCGGGACAGTCGATGAAAAACTGTTTTTT. It translates to CAWSGPGTVDEKLFF.

This clone was counted a few times. Here the CDR3 DNA reads TGCGCCAGCAGCTCGGGACAGAACACCGGGGAGCTGTTTTTT. Translation gives CASSSGQNTGELFF. V usage is TRBV5-1 and J usage is TRBJ2-2; D may be TRBD1 (6 bases). Trimming removed 3 bases at V and 1 base at J, with 7 bases between. The germline V gene has CDR1 SGHRS and CDR2 YFSETQ. This CDR3 comprises 14 residues.

This chain links TRBV5-6 with TRBJ2-7; TRBD1 aligns across 10 bases. V lost 0 bases to trimming and J lost 3 bases; unmatched junction nucleotides: 3. The CDR3 is 15 residues long. Germline V CDR1 and CDR2: SGHDT, YYEEEE. The CDR3 DNA reads as TGTGCCAGCAGCTTGGGGGGGACAGGGGACTACGAGCAGTACTTC. Its translation: CASSLGGTGDYEQYF.

V and J are TRBV9 and TRBJ2-5; 9 bases are shared with TRBD1. CDR3 size: 14 residues. The germline CDR1 and CDR2 sequences are SGDLS and YYNGEE. V lost 4 bases, J lost 5 bases, and 6 bases stayed unmatched. The CDR3 coding sequence is TGTGCCAGCAGCATCGGACAGGGGCGGGAGACCCAGTACTTC. It yields the protein CASSIGQGRETQYF.